This is a list of T cell receptor beta chains from one sample in a study of blood T cell repertoires in COVID-19. This table comes from immunoSEQ multiplex PCR, and its TCRdb copy is limited to in-frame clones, with some not included. Seen here are some 380,000 clones, around 90% observed once, and the top ten hold approximately 7%. Sequences were obtained from peripheral blood. The receptors were gathered from a man between 18 and 29 years old with active or convalescent COVID-19. Both conserved end residues are part of each CDR3. A D gene is named only where the DNA matches it firmly. A clone size is listed for some rows: how often the clone was seen (once, few, many), or a class if it is expanded.

>TRBJ1-3|TRBV5-1|-|-
TGCGCCAGCAGCTTTCCGCCAGGGGATAGTGGAAACACCATATATTTT
CASSFPPGDSGNTIYF
>TRBJ2-1|TRBV5-1|-|TRBD2
TGCGCCAGCAGAAATCTAGCGGGGGGTTCCTACAATGAGCAGTTCTTC
CASRNLAGGSYNEQFF
>TRBJ1-1|TRBV14|-|-
TGTGCCAGCAGCCAAGATCTGGGAGAAGGAAACACTGAAGCTTTCTTT
CASSQDLGEGNTEAFF
>TRBJ2-5|TRBV7-7|-|TRBD1
TGTGCCAGCAGCCGGAGACAGGGGGCATTAAGGGAGACCCAGTACTTC
CASSRRQGALRETQYF
>TRBJ2-6|TRBV6-5|-|-
TGTGCCAGCAGCCAGGGCTCTGGGGCCAACGTGCTGACTTTC
CASSQGSGANVLTF
>TRBJ2-6|TRBV27|-|-
TGTGCCAGCAGTTTTGGTTCTGGGGCCAACGTGCTGACTTTC
CASSFGSGANVLTF
>TRBJ2-3|TRBV9|once|-
TGTGCCAGCAGCTCTCCGGGACTTAAGTATTTT
CASSSPGLKYF
>TRBJ2-3|TRBV7-3|-|TRBD2
TGTGCCAGCAGCTTAACGCTAGCGGGAGTGACAGATACGCAGTATTTT
CASSLTLAGVTDTQYF
>TRBJ2-7|TRBV11-2|-|TRBD1
TGTGCCAGCAGGAAACCGGGACAGGGGTACGAGCAGTACTTC
CASRKPGQGYEQYF
>TRBJ2-5|TRBV6-4|-|-
TGTGCCAGTCCTAAGGGGGACACAAACCAAGAGACCCAGTACTTC
CASPKGDTNQETQYF
>TRBJ2-2|TRBV15|-|TRBD1
TGTGCCACCACACAGGGGGCCGGCACCGGGGAGCTGTTTTTT
CATTQGAGTGELFF
>TRBJ1-3|TRBV18|-|-
TGTGCCAGCTCACCCTCAAACACCATATATTTT
CASSPSNTIYF
>TRBJ1-3|TRBV19|-|-
TGTGCCAGTAGTATAGGCGCCGGCTCTGGAAACACCATATATTTT
CASSIGAGSGNTIYF
>TRBJ1-1|TRBV7-2|-|-
TGTGCCAGCAGCTTGACAGCGAACACTGAAGCTTTCTTT
CASSLTANTEAFF
>TRBJ2-1|TRBV4-1|-|TRBD2
TGCGCCAGCAGCCAAAGCGGGAGCTACAATGAGCAGTTCTTC
CASSQSGSYNEQFF
>TRBJ2-7|TRBV12-5|-|TRBD1
TGTGCTAGTGGGCACGGGACAGGGGGCCACGAGCAGTACTTC
CASGHGTGGHEQYF
>TRBJ1-1|TRBV12-3/TRBV12-4|-|-
TGTGCCAGCAGTTTTGACAGAAACACTGAAGCTTTCTTT
CASSFDRNTEAFF
>TRBJ2-7|TRBV27|-|-
TGTGCCAGCAGTTCCCCCTTGACAGGCTCCTACGAGCAGTACTTC
CASSSPLTGSYEQYF
>TRBJ2-1|TRBV27|-|-
TGTGCCAGCAGTTTTAGTGGGCAGGGGTTTCGTAATGAGCAGTTCTTC
CASSFSGQGFRNEQFF
>TRBJ2-1|TRBV3-1/TRBV3-2|-|TRBD2
TGTGCCAGCAGCCAAGATAAGGTAGCGGGGGTAGTTACCGGTGAGCAGTTCTTC
CASSQDKVAGVVTGEQFF
>TRBJ1-1|TRBV5-1|-|-
TGCGCCAGCAGCTTGTATCTCGCAGGCACTGAAGCTTTCTTT
CASSLYLAGTEAFF
>TRBJ2-1|TRBV27|-|TRBD2
TGTGCCAGCAGTTTATCAGCGGGGGGGGCAAATGAGCAGTTCTTC
CASSLSAGGANEQFF
>TRBJ2-2|TRBV28|-|TRBD2
TGTGCCAGCAGTTTTTTAACTAGCGGTAACACCGGGGAGCTGTTTTTT
CASSFLTSGNTGELFF
>TRBJ2-7|TRBV30|-|TRBD2
TGTGCCTGGAGTGTATTCTCGGGAGGGAGCTACGAGCAGTACTTC
CAWSVFSGGSYEQYF
>TRBJ2-1|TRBV4-1|-|TRBD2
TGCGCCAGCAGCCAAGATATACTAGCGGGAAATAATGAGCAGTTCTTC
CASSQDILAGNNEQFF
>TRBJ1-5|TRBV19|-|TRBD1
TGTGCCAGTAGCCAGGACAGGGCAAGCAATCAGCCCCAGCATTTT
CASSQDRASNQPQHF
>TRBJ1-2|TRBV19|-|-
TGTGCCAGTAGTATCAGGCCTGGGTTTCGGGAAGCCTTCTATGGCTACACCTTC
CASSIRPGFREAFYGYTF
>TRBJ2-3|TRBV7-2|-|-
TGTGCCAGCAGCCTCAGGGAGGTTACCCTCACAGATACGCAGTATTTT
CASSLREVTLTDTQYF
>TRBJ2-1|TRBV7-9|-|-
TGTGCCAGCAGCCACCGGGACTGGCAATGGGAGCAGTTCTTC
CASSHRDWQWEQFF
>TRBJ1-5|TRBV9|-|TRBD1
TGTGCCAGCAGCGCCACAGGGGCCGGTCAGCCCCAGCATTTT
CASSATGAGQPQHF
>TRBJ1-2|TRBV5-1|-|-
TGCGCCAGCAGCCTGACAGGAGCTAACTATGGCTACACCTTC
CASSLTGANYGYTF
>TRBJ1-2|TRBV9|-|TRBD1
TGTGCCAGCAGCCCGCGGACAGGGACCTATGGCTACACCTTC
CASSPRTGTYGYTF
>TRBJ2-1|TRBV6-2/TRBV6-3|-|-
TGTGCCAGCAGTTACGGGGACTCGCTCCAGTTCTTC
CASSYGDSLQFF
>TRBJ2-7|TRBV7-3|-|TRBD2
TGTGCCAGCAGCTTAGGGCCTAGCGGCTCCTACGAGCAGTACTTC
CASSLGPSGSYEQYF
>TRBJ2-1|TRBV7-3|-|TRBD2
TGTGCCAGCAGCTTAGGACTAGCGAACCACAATGAGCAGTTCTTC
CASSLGLANHNEQFF
>TRBJ1-5|TRBV18|once|TRBD1
TGTGCCAGCTCACCCGGGACAGGGGGCCGGCAGCCCCAGCATTTT
CASSPGTGGRQPQHF
>TRBJ1-1|TRBV28|few|TRBD1
TGTGCCAGCAAGAGCGGGACAGGGTATAACACTGAAGCTTTCTTT
CASKSGTGYNTEAFF
>TRBJ1-1|TRBV12-3/TRBV12-4|-|TRBD1
TGTGCCAGCAGTCAGCAGGGGGATGAAGCTTTCTTT
CASSQQGDEAFF
>TRBJ1-2|TRBV18|few|-
TGTGCCAGCTCACCGTACTTGGCCAGGGGTAACTATGGCTACACCTTC
CASSPYLARGNYGYTF
>TRBJ1-6|TRBV24-1|-|TRBD1
TGTGCCACCAGAGGACAGGGCGCCAATTCACCCCTCCACTTT
CATRGQGANSPLHF
>TRBJ1-3|TRBV19|-|-
TGTGCCAGTAGAATCCCGGCGACAGGCTCTCTGAAAAACACCATATATTTT
CASRIPATGSLKNTIYF
>TRBJ1-2|TRBV7-3|-|-
TGTGCCAGCAGCCTACGGGGGGCAGAAGGCTACACCTTC
CASSLRGAEGYTF
>TRBJ2-7|TRBV4-1|-|-
TGCGCCAGCAGCCAAGGCGCTTCGTTCTCCTACGAGCAGTACTTC
CASSQGASFSYEQYF
>TRBJ1-2|TRBV6-5|-|-
TGTGCCAGCAGGCCCGGGCCTCCGGGGGGCTACACCTTC
CASRPGPPGGYTF
>TRBJ2-5|TRBV7-3|-|-
TGTGCCAGCAGCATTCTGGGGGGTGTCCAAGAGACCCAGTACTTC
CASSILGGVQETQYF
>TRBJ2-1|TRBV6-6|-|TRBD2
TGTGCCAGCAGTCCCCACTCTCAACTAGCGGGCGACAATGAGCAGTTCTTC
CASSPHSQLAGDNEQFF
>TRBJ2-2|TRBV14|-|-
TGTGCCAGCAGCAAACGACAGGGACTGACCGGGGAGCTGTTTTTT
CASSKRQGLTGELFF
>TRBJ1-1|TRBV18|-|TRBD1
TGTGCCAGCTCACCAAAACTAACAGGGGTGGGCACTGAAGCTTTCTTT
CASSPKLTGVGTEAFF